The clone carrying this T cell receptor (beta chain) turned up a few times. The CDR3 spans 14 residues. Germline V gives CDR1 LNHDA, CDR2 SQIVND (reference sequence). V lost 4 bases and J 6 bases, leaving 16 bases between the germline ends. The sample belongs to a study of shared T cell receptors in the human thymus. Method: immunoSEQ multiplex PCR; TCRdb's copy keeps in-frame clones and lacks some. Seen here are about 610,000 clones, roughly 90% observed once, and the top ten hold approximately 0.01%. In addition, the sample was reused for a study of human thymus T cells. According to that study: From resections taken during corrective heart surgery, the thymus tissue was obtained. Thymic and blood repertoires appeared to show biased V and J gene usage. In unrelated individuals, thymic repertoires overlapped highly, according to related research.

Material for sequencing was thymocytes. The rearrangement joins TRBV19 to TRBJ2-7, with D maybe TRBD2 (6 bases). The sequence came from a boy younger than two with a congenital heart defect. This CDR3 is CASSKTRGSGEQYF. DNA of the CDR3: TGTGCCAGTAGTAAGACCCGGGGGTCAGGCGAGCAGTACTTC.